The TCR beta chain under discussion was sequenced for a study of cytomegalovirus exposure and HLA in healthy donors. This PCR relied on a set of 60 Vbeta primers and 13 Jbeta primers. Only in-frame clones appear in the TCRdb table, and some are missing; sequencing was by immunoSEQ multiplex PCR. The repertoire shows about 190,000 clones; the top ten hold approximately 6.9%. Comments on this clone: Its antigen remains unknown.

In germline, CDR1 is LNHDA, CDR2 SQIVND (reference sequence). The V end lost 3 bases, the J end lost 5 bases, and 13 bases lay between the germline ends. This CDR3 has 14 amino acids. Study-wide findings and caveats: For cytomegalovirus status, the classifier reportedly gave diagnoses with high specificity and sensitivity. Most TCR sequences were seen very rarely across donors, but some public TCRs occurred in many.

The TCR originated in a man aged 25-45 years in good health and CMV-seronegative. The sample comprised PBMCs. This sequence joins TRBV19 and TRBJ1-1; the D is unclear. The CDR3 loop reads CASSIESRVTEAFF. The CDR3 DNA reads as TGTGCCAGTAGTATTGAGAGTCGCGTAACTGAAGCTTTCTTT.